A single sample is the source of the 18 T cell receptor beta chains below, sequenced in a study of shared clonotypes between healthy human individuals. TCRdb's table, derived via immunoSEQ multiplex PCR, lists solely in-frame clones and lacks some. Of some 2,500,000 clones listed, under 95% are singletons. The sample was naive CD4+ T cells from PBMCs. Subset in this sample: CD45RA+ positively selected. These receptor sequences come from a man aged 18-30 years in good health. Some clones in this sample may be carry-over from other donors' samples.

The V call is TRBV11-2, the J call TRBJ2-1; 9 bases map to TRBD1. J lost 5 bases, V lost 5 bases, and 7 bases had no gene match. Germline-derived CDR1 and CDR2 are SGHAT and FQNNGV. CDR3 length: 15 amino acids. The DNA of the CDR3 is TGTGCCAGCAGCACCCCGACAGGGGGACACAATGAGCAGTTCTTC. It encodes CASSTPTGGHNEQFF.

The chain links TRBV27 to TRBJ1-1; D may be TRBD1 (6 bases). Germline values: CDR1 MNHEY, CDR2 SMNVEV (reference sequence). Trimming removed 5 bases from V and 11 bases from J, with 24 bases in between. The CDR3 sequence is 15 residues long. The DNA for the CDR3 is TGTGCCAGCAGTCTGGGTCGGGACACCACACGGTTGGCTTTCTTT. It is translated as CASSLGRDTTRLAFF.

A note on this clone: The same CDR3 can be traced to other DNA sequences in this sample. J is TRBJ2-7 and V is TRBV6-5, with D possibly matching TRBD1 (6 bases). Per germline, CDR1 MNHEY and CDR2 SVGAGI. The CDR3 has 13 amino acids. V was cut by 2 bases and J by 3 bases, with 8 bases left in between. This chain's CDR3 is CASSYGGSYEQYF. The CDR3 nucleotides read TGTGCCAGCAGTTACGGGGGCAGCTACGAGCAGTACTTC.

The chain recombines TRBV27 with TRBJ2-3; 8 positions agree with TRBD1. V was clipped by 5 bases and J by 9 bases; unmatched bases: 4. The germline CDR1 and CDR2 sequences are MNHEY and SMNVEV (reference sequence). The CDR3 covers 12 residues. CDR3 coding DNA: TGTGCCAGCAGTCCCCGGACAGGGACGCAGTATTTT. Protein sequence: CASSPRTGTQYF.

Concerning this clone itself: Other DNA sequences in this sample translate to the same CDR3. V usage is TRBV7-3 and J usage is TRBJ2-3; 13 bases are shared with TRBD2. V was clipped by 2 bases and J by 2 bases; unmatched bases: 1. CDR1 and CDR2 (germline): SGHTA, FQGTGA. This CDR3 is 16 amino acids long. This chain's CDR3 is CASSLGLAGATDTQYF. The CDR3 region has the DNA TGTGCCAGCAGCTTAGGACTAGCGGGGGCCACAGATACGCAGTATTTT.

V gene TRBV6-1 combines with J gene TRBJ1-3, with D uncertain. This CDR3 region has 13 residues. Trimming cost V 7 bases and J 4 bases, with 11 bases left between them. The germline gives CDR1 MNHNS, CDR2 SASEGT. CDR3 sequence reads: CASNLPLGNTIYF. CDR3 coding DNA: TGTGCCAGCAACCTGCCCCTAGGAAACACCATATATTTT.

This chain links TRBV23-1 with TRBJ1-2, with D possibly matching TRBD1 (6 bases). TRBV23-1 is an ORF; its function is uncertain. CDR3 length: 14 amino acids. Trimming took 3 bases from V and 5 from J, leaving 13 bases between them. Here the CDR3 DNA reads TGCGCCAGCAGTCACACAGGGTTTGAATATGGCTACACCTTC. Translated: CASSHTGFEYGYTF.

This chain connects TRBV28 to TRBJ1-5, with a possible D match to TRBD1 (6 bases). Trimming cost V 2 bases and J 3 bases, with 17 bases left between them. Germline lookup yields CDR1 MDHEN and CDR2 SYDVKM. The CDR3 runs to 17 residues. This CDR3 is CASSLGPGQGNNQPQHF. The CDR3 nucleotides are TGTGCCAGCAGTTTAGGCCCCGGGCAGGGGAACAATCAGCCCCAGCATTTT.

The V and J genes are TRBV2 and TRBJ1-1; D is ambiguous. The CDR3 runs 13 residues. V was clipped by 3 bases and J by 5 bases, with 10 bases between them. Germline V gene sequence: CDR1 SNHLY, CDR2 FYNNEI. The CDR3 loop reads CASSDRQSTEAFF. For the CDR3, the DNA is TGTGCCAGCAGTGACCGGCAGTCAACTGAAGCTTTCTTT.

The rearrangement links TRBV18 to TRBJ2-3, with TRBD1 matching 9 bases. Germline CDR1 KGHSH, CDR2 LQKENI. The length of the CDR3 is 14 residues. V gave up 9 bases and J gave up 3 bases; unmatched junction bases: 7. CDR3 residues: CASPQGAGTDTQYF. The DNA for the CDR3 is TGTGCCAGTCCACAGGGGGCTGGGACAGATACGCAGTATTTT. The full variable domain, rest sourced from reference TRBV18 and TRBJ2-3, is NAGVMQNPRHLVRRRGQEARLRCSPMKGHSHVYWYRQLPEEGLKFMVYLQKENIIDESGMPKERFSAEFPKEGPSILRIQQVVRGDSAAYFCASPQGAGTDTQYFGPGTRLTVL.

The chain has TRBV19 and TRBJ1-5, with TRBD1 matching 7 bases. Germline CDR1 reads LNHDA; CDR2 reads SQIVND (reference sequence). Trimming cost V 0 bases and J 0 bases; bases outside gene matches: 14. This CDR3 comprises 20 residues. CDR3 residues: CASSIDRGDRLPRSNQPQHF. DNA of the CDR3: TGTGCCAGTAGTATAGATCGGGGGGACAGATTACCACGTAGCAATCAGCCCCAGCATTTT. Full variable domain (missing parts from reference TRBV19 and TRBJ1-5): DGGITQSPKYLFRKEGQNVTLSCEQNLNHDAMYWYRQDPGQGLRLIYYSQIVNDFQKGDIAEGYSVSREKKESFPLTVTSAQKNPTAFYLCASSIDRGDRLPRSNQPQHFGDGTRLSIL.

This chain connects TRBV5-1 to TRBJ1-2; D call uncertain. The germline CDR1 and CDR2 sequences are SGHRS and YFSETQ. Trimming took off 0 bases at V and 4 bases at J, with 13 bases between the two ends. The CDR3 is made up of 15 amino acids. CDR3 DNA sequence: TGCGCCAGCAGCTTGGTAACCACCGGGAGCTATGGCTACACCTTC. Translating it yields CASSLVTTGSYGYTF.

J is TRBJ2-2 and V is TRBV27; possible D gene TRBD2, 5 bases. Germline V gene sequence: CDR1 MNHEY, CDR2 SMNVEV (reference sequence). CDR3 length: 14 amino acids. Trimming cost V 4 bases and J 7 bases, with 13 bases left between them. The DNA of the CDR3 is TGTGCCAGCAGTTCCCGGAGCGAGGGCGGGGAGCTGTTTTTT. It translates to CASSSRSEGGELFF.

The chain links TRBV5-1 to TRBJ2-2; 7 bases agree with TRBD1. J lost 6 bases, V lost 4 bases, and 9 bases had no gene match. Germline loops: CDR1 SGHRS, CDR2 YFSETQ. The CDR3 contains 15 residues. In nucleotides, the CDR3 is TGCGCCAGCAGCATCAGGACAGGTCAGGCCGGGGAGCTGTTTTTT. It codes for CASSIRTGQAGELFF. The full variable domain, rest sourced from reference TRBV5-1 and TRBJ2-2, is KAGVTQTPRYLIKTRGQQVTLSCSPISGHRSVSWYQQTPGQGLQFLFEYFSETQRNKGNFPGRFSGRQFSNSRSEMNVSTLELGDSALYLCASSIRTGQAGELFFGEGSRLTVL.

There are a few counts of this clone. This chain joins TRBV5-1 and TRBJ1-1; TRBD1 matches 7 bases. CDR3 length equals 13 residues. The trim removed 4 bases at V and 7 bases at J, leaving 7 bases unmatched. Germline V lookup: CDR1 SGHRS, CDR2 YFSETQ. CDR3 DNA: TGCGCCAGCAGCCTGGGACAGCAGAATGAAGCTTTCTTT. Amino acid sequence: CASSLGQQNEAFF.

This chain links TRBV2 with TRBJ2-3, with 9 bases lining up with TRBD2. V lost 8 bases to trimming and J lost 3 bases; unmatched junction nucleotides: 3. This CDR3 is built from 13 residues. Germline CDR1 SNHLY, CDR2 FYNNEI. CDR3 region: CASQREATDTQYF. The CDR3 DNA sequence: TGTGCCAGCCAGCGGGAGGCTACAGATACGCAGTATTTT. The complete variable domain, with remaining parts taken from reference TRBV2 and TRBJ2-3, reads EPEVTQTPSHQVTQMGQEVILRCVPISNHLYFYWYRQILGQKVEFLVSFYNNEISEKSEIFDDQFSVERPDGSNFTLKIRSTKLEDSAMYFCASQREATDTQYFGPGTRLTVL.

The CDR3 region has the DNA TGTGCCAGCAGTTTAACTGGGGATGAAGCTTTCTTT. This codes for CASSLTGDEAFF. The chain uses TRBV28 and TRBJ1-1; no definite D call. Trimming left V 2 bases short and J 7 bases short, with 8 bases between. The length of the CDR3 is 12 residues. Germline V gene sequence: CDR1 MDHEN, CDR2 SYDVKM.

The CDR3 nucleotides are TGCAGCGGAAGCGGGAGGGCCTACAATGAGCAGTTCTTC. It is translated as CSGSGRAYNEQFF. The chain joins TRBV29-1 to TRBJ2-1, with TRBD2 matching over 10 bases. This CDR3 has 13 amino acids. Germline V CDR1 and CDR2: SQVTM, ANQGSEA. The trim removed 7 bases at V and 2 bases at J, leaving 2 bases unmatched.